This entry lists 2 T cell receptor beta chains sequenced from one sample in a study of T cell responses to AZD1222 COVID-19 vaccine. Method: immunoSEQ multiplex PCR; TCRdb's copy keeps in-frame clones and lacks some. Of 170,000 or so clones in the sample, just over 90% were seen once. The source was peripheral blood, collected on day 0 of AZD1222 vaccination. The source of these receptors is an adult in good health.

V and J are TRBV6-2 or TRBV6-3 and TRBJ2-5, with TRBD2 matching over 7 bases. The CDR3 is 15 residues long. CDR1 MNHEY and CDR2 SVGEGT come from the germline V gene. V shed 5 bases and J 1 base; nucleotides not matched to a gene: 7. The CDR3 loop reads CASSPFGGSQETQYF. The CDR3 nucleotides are TGTGCCAGCAGTCCGTTCGGGGGGTCCCAAGAGACCCAGTACTTC.

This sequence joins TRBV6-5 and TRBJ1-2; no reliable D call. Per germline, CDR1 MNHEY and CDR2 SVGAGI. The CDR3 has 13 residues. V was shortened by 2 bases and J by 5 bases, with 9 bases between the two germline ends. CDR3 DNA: TGTGCCAGCAGTTACGAGCTGGGATATGGCTACACCTTC. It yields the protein CASSYELGYGYTF.